This TCR beta chain was identified in a study of identical twins. General study points: Weaker excess twin sharing was observed in beta out-of-frame sequences.

TCRdb redid the calling of the 5' RACE reads with MiXCR, one entry per CDR3 protein. Here the sample spans about 700,000 distinct CDR3 sequences, 8.5% to 9.5% being singletons. This clonotype was seen more than once but under ten times. Its antigen remains unknown. Germline V gives CDR1 MNHEY, CDR2 SMNVEV (reference sequence). The CDR3 consists of 13 residues. The sample was also reused in another study, on yellow fever vaccine responses in identical twins.

Sequencing used PBMCs. This clonotype was obtained from a woman aged 18-29 years in good health. The chain employs TRBV27 and TRBJ1-2, with D uncertain. CDR3 DNA: TGTGTCACCTCACCCCCAGGCGGCTATGGCTACACCTTC. Residues: CVTSPPGGYGYTF.